One T cell receptor (beta chain) is described in this entry. Its matching antigen is unknown. The data were taken from a study of cytomegalovirus exposure and HLA in healthy donors. Across the study: There were more than 350 genotyped donors. Of these, 81% fell in the genetic ancestry cluster associated with self-reported Caucasian donors.

The CDR3 runs 12 residues. The germline V and J ends were trimmed by 5 bases and 3 bases, with 8 bases remaining between them. Germline-derived CDR1 and CDR2 are SGHAT and FQDESV (reference sequence). Study outcomes and limitations: Later genetic work tied a missense DCLRE1C variant to beta-chain V and J trimming.

Use of 60 Vbeta and 13 Jbeta primers characterized the PCR. Sequenced by immunoSEQ multiplex PCR; TCRdb stores in-frame clones only, minus some. The data contain about 93,000 clones, 65% of them singletons. This rearrangement joins TRBV11-1 to TRBJ2-7, with D unresolved. The sequenced material came from PBMCs. The clonotype was recovered from a boy between 10 and 17 years old in good health and CMV-seropositive. The CDR3 sequence: CASSPPGYEQYF. CDR3 nucleotide sequence: TGTGCCAGCAGCCCTCCAGGCTACGAGCAGTACTTC.